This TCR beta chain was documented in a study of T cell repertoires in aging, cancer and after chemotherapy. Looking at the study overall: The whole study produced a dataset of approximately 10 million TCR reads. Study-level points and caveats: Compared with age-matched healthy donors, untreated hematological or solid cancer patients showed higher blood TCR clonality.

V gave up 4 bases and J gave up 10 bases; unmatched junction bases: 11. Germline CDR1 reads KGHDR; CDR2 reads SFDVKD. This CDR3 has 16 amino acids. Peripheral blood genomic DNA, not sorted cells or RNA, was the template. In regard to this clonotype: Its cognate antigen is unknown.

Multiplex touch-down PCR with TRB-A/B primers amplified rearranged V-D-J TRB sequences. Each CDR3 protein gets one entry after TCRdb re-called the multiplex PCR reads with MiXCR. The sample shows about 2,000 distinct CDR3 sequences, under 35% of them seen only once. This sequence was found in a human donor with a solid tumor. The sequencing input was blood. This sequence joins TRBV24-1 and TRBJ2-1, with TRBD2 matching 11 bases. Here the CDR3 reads CATSDRLLAGEREQFF. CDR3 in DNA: TGTGCCACCAGTGACAGGCTACTAGCGGGAGAACGAGAGCAGTTCTTC.